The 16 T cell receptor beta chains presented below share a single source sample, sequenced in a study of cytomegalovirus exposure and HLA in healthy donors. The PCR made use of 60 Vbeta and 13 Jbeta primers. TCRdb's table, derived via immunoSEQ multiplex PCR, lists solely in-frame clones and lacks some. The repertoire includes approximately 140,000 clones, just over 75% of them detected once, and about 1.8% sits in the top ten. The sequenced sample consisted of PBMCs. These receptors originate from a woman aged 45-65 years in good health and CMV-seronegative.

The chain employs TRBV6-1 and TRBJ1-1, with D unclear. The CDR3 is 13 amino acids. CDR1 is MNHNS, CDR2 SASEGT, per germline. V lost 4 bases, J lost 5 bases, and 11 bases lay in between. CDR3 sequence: CASSVEGWTEAFF. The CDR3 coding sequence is TGTGCCAGCAGTGTGGAGGGTTGGACTGAAGCTTTCTTT.

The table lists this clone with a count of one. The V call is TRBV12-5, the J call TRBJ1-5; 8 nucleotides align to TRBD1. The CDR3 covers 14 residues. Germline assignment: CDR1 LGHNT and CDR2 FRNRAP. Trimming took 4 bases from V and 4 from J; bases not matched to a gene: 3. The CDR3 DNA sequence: TGTGCTAGTGGTTCGCAGGGGGCGAATCAGCCCCAGCATTTT. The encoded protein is CASGSQGANQPQHF.

DNA of the CDR3: TGTGCCAGCAGTGAATGGGGGGGCTCCTACAATGAGCAGTTCTTC. Its translation is CASSEWGGSYNEQFF. This chain joins TRBV6-1 and TRBJ2-1; 7 bases agree with TRBD2. Germline trimming cut 2 bases from V and 0 bases from J; bases unmatched to any gene: 1. This CDR3 comprises 15 residues. Per the germline V gene, CDR1 is MNHNS and CDR2 is SASEGT.

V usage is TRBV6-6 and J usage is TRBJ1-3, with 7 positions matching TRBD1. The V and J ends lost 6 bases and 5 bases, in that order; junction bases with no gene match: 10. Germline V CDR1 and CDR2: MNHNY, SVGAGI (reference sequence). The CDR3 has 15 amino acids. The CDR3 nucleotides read TGTGCCAGCAGGATGCAGGGGGGAGATAGAAACACCATATATTTT. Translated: CASRMQGGDRNTIYF.

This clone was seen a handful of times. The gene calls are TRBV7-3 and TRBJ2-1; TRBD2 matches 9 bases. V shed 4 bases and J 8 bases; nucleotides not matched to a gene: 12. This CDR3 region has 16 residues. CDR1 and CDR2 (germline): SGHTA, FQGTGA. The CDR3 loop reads CASSSVGTSNRHEQFF. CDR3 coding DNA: TGTGCCAGCAGCTCAGTCGGGACTAGCAACCGTCATGAGCAGTTCTTC.

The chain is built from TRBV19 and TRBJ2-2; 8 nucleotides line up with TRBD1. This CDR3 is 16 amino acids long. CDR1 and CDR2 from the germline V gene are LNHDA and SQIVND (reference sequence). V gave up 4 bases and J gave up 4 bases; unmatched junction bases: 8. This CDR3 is CASSSLRTGPTGELFF. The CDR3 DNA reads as TGTGCCAGTAGTAGCCTTCGGACAGGGCCCACCGGGGAGCTGTTTTTT.

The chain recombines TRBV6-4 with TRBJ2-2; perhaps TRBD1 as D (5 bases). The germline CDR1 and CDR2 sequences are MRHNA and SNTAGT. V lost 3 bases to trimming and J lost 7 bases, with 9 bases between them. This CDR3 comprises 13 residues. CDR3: CASSEQGDGELFF. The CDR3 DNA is TGTGCCAGCAGTGAACAAGGGGACGGGGAGCTGTTTTTT.

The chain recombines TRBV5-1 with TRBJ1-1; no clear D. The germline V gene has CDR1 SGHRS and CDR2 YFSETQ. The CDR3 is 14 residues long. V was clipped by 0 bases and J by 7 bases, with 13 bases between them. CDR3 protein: CASSLDRGFSEAFF. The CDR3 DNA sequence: TGCGCCAGCAGCTTGGACCGAGGGTTTAGTGAAGCTTTCTTT.

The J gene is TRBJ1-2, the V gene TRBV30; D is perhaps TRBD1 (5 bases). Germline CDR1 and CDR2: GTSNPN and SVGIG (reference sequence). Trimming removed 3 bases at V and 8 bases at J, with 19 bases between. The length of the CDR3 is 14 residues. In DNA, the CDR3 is TGTGCCTGGAGCTTGACAGCGGGTCTTGGCGGCTACACCTTC. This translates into CAWSLTAGLGGYTF.

This chain's CDR3 is CASSLEGIYYEQYV. The CDR3 DNA follows: TGTGCCAGCAGCTTAGAGGGGATTTACTACGAGCAGTACGTC. The chain uses TRBV7-9 and TRBJ2-7; tentatively, D is TRBD1 (5 bases). Germline values: CDR1 SEHNR, CDR2 FQNEAQ (reference sequence). V dropped 1 base and J dropped 3 bases, with 10 bases sitting between them. This CDR3 region has 14 residues.

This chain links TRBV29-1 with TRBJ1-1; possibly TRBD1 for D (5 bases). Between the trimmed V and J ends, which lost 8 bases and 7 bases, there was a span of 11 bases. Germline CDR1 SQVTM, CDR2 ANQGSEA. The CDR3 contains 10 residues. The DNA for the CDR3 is TGCAGCTCGGGGGGGAGTGAAGCTTTCTTT. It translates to CSSGGSEAFF.

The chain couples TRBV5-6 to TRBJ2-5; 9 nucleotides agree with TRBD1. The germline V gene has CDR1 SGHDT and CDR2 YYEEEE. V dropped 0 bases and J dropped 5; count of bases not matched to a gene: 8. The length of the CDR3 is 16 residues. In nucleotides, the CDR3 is TGTGCCAGCAGCTTGGCCGGGACAGGGTTTTTCGAGACCCAGTACTTC. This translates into CASSLAGTGFFETQYF.

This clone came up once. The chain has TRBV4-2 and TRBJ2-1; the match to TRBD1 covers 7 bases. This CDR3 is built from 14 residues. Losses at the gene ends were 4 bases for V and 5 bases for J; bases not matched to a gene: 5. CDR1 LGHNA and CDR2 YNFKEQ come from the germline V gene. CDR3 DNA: TGTGCCAGCAGCCGAGGGGGCGCCGACAATGAGCAGTTCTTC. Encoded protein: CASSRGGADNEQFF.

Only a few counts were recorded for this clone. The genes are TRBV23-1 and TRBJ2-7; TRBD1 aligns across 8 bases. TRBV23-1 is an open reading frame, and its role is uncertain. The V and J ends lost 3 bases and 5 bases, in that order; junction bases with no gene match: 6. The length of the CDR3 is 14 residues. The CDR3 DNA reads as TGCGCCAGCAGTCACAGACAGGGGTGGAACGAGCAGTACTTC. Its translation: CASSHRQGWNEQYF.

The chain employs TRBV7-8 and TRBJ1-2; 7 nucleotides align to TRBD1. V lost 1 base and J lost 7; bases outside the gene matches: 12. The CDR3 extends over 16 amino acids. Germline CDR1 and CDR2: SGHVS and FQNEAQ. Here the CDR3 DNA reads TGTGCCAGCAGCTTAGGATCCCCTAAGGGGGCAGGTGGCTACACCTTC. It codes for CASSLGSPKGAGGYTF.

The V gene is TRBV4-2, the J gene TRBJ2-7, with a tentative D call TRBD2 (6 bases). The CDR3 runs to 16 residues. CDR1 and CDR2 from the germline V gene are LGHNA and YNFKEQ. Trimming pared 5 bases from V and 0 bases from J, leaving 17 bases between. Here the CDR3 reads CASSSREIKSSYEQYF. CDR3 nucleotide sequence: TGTGCCAGCAGCTCACGGGAGATCAAAAGCTCCTACGAGCAGTACTTC.